The TCR beta chain described here comes from a study of cytomegalovirus exposure and HLA in healthy donors. About this clone: Its specificity is not known.

Whole-study findings and limits: Most of the TCR beta V segments (in an earlier analysis) were productive either about 87% or about 30% of the time. Roughly uniform depth of sequencing across donors was assumed in presence/absence analyses. HLA alleles showed associations with 15,000 to 20,000 TCR beta sequences in a later analysis, at a 0.05 false discovery rate.

Samples came from healthy bone marrow donors. The PCR employed 60 Vbeta primers together with 13 Jbeta primers. This table comes from immunoSEQ multiplex PCR, and its TCRdb copy is limited to in-frame clones, with some not included. The table includes roughly 100,000 clones, 70% to 80% detected once. The CDR3 contains 13 residues. Germline V gives CDR1 SGDLS, CDR2 YYNGEE. The ends were cut back, 6 bases at V and 3 bases at J, with 11 bases in the middle. This receptor was taken from a male donor in good health and CMV-seropositive. Sequenced input: PBMCs. The gene calls are TRBV9 and TRBJ2-3; D is unresolved. CDR3 in amino acids: CASTRPATDTQYF. The CDR3 nucleotides read TGTGCCAGCACTAGACCAGCAACAGATACGCAGTATTTT.